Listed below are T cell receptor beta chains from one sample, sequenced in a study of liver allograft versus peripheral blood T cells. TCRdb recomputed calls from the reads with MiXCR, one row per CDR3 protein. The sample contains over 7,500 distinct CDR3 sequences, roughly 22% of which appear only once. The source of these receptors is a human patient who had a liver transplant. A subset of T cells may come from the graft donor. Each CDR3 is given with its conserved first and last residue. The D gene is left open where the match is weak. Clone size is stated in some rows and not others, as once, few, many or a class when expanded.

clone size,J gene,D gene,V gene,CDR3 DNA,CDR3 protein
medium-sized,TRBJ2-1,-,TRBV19,TGTGCCAGTAGTAGCCAACTCGCTTCCTACAATGAGCAGTTCTTC,CASSSQLASYNEQFF
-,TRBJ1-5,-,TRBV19,TGTGCCAGTAGTAGCAGACGGGCCGATCAGCCCCAGCATTTT,CASSSRRADQPQHF
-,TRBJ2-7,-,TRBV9,TGTGCCAGCAGCGTAGGGGTTCCCTACGAGCAGTACTTC,CASSVGVPYEQYF
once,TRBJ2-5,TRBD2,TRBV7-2,TGTGCCAGCAGCTTAGACAGCGGGACTCGTAGAGAGACCCAGTACTTC,CASSLDSGTRRETQYF
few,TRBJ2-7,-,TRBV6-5,TGTGCCAGCAGTTATTCGGGGATCGAGCAGTACTTC,CASSYSGIEQYF
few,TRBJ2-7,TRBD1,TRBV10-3,TGTGCCATCAGTGGTCGGGAGACAGGGGGCATGAACGAGCAGTACTTC,CAISGRETGGMNEQYF
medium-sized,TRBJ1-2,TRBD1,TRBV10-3,TGTGCCATCTGGGACAGGGCCTCGGGTTCTGGCTACACCTTC,CAIWDRASGSGYTF
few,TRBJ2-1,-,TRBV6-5,TGTGCCAGCAGTTTACGGAGGGCCAATGAGCAGTTCTTC,CASSLRRANEQFF
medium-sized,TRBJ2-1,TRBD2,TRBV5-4,TGTGCCAGCAGCCTGGGCGCGGGAGGTTACAATGAGCAGTTCTTC,CASSLGAGGYNEQFF
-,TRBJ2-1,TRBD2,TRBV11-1,TGTGCCAGCAGCTTATTAACTAGCGGGGCCTACAATGAGCAGTTCTTC,CASSLLTSGAYNEQFF
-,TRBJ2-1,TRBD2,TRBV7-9,TGTGCCAGCAGCTTAGACCGAGCGGGGGGGAGGTTCTTC,CASSLDRAGGRFF
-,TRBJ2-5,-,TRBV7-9,TGTGCCAGCAGTCTATCAGTACAGCCTCAAGAGACCCAGTACTTC,CASSLSVQPQETQYF
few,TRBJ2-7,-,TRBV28,TGTGCCAGCACCTCCGAGTACGAGCAGTACTTC,CASTSEYEQYF
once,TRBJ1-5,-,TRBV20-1,TGCAGTGCTTGGGGGGGAGGCGGAGCCAATCAGCCCCAGCATTTT,CSAWGGGGANQPQHF
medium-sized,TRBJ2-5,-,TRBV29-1,TGCAGCGTTGCGGAGACAAGCCAAGAGACCCAGTACTTC,CSVAETSQETQYF
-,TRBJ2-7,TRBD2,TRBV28,TGTGCCAGCAGTTTATTCGTAGCGGGGGGTTCCTACGAGCAGTACTTC,CASSLFVAGGSYEQYF
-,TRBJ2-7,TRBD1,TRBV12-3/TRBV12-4,TGTGCCAGCAGTTGGTGGACAGGCTCCTACGAGCAGTACTTC,CASSWWTGSYEQYF